One and the same sample provided the 29 T cell receptor beta chains below, sequenced in a study of radiation and T cells in renal cell carcinoma. Sample time point: baseline pretreatment blood. Indicated treatment: 15 Gy SBRT to primary tumor, nephrectomy 4 weeks later. The table came from immunoSEQ multiplex PCR; TCRdb's copy has only in-frame clones and leaves some out. The sample lists roughly 100,000 clones, about 79% seen once, with approximately 6.4% in the top ten. Sequences were derived from blood, sampled from a patient whose treatment included radiotherapy and nephrectomy. These TCRs come from a man in his fifties or sixties with renal cell carcinoma.

The chain joins TRBV9 to TRBJ1-3; D is possibly TRBD1 (6 bases). Trimming took off 0 bases at V and 0 bases at J, with 13 bases between the two ends. The CDR3 loop spans 17 amino acids. Germline assignment: CDR1 SGDLS and CDR2 YYNGEE. In nucleotides, the CDR3 is TGTGCCAGCAGCGTAGACCTAGGGGGACCCTCTGGAAACACCATATATTTT. Protein product: CASSVDLGGPSGNTIYF.

V is TRBV11-3 and J is TRBJ2-1; the match to TRBD2 covers 15 bases. After removal of 5 bases from V and 7 bases from J, the junction contained 3 bases not matched to a gene. Looked up from germline, CDR1 is SGHNT and CDR2 is YENEEA. The CDR3 length is 15 residues. The CDR3 protein is CASSRGLAGGNEQFF. The CDR3 region has the DNA TGTGCCAGCAGCCGGGGACTAGCGGGAGGAAATGAGCAGTTCTTC.

The chain links TRBV14 to TRBJ1-2; TRBD1 aligns across 8 bases. Germline loops: CDR1 SGHDN, CDR2 FVKESK. This CDR3 comprises 16 residues. With V trimmed by 1 base and J by 4 bases, 8 bases remained unmatched. The DNA for the CDR3 is TGTGCCAGCAGCCAAGTCTCAGGGGGCAGAGTCTATGGCTACACCTTC. Translation gives CASSQVSGGRVYGYTF.

The chain combines TRBV11-2 with TRBJ1-4, with 7 bases matching TRBD1. The V segment lost 0 bases and the J segment 12 bases; nucleotides outside the gene matches: 4. Germline CDR1 and CDR2: SGHAT and FQNNGV. The CDR3 has 13 amino acids. This CDR3 reads CASSLDTGQQLFF. CDR3 in DNA: TGTGCCAGCAGCTTAGATACGGGACAGCAACTGTTTTTT. Together with reference TRBV11-2 and TRBJ1-4, the CDR3 gives the full variable domain: EAGVAQSPRYKIIEKRQSVAFWCNPISGHATLYWYQQILGQGPKLLIQFQNNGVVDDSQLPKDRFSAERLKGVDSTLKIQPAKLEDSAVYLCASSLDTGQQLFFGSGTQLSVL.

This clone was counted once. This chain uses TRBV5-1 with TRBJ2-7, with TRBD2 matching over 10 bases. Germline CDR1 and CDR2: SGHRS and YFSETQ. The CDR3 covers 16 residues. V trimming: 0 bases; J trimming: 2 bases; junction bases outside the gene matches: 5. This chain's CDR3 is CASSLVIGTSAYEQYF. CDR3 DNA sequence: TGCGCCAGCAGCTTGGTTATTGGGACTAGCGCCTACGAGCAGTACTTC. Filled out from reference TRBV5-1 and TRBJ2-7, the complete variable domain reads KAGVTQTPRYLIKTRGQQVTLSCSPISGHRSVSWYQQTPGQGLQFLFEYFSETQRNKGNFPGRFSGRQFSNSRSEMNVSTLELGDSALYLCASSLVIGTSAYEQYFGPGTRLTVT.

The genes are TRBV5-1 and TRBJ1-5, with D unclear. The germline gives CDR1 SGHRS, CDR2 YFSETQ. The CDR3 sequence is 15 residues long. Trimming took off 0 bases at V and 4 bases at J, with 11 bases between the two ends. The CDR3 region is CASSLVPGSNQPQHF. The DNA for the CDR3 is TGCGCCAGCAGCTTGGTTCCGGGGTCGAATCAGCCCCAGCATTTT.

The chain employs TRBV5-1 and TRBJ2-1; 9 bases align to TRBD1. Germline assignment: CDR1 SGHRS and CDR2 YFSETQ. Trimming took 9 bases from V and 6 from J; bases not matched to a gene: 13. The CDR3 extends over 15 amino acids. The CDR3 DNA is TGCGCCACCTCAGGCGGGACAGGGATTGGCAATGAGCAGTTCTTC. Its translation is CATSGGTGIGNEQFF.

The chain recombines TRBV4-1 with TRBJ2-1, with D unclear. The CDR3 is 11 amino acids. V lost 5 bases, J lost 5 bases, and 4 bases lay in between. Germline assignment: CDR1 MGHRA and CDR2 YSYEKL. CDR3 sequence: CASSANNEQFF. CDR3 DNA: TGCGCCAGCAGCGCCAACAATGAGCAGTTCTTC.

J is TRBJ2-5 and V is TRBV6-7, with 8 bases fitting TRBD1. TRBV6-7 is an ORF; its function is uncertain. This CDR3 has 14 residues. V shed 8 bases and J 5 bases; nucleotides not matched to a gene: 10. The CDR3 loop is CASLPPRTGETQYF. The CDR3, as DNA: TGTGCCAGCTTACCCCCCCGGACAGGGGAGACCCAGTACTTC.

V is TRBV19 and J is TRBJ2-7, with a tentative D call TRBD1 (6 bases). The CDR3 contains 15 residues. The germline V gene encodes CDR1 LNHDA and CDR2 SQIVND (reference sequence). The V gene lost 9 bases and the J gene lost 1 base, with 19 bases spanning the gap. CDR3 nucleotide sequence: TGTGCCAGCCGGGTCCGACAGGAGACTTCCTACGAGCAGTACTTC. Translation: CASRVRQETSYEQYF.

This clone was counted between two and nine times. The V call is TRBV4-1, the J call TRBJ2-3; 8 bases are shared with TRBD2. The length of the CDR3 is 17 residues. The germline V gene encodes CDR1 MGHRA and CDR2 YSYEKL. J was trimmed by 5 bases and V by 0 bases; bases with no gene match: 10. Here the CDR3 DNA reads TGCGCCAGCAGCCAAGATCCGGGGGGGACTACCCTAGATACGCAGTATTTT. This gives the protein CASSQDPGGTTLDTQYF.

This rearrangement joins TRBV9 to TRBJ2-3; no clear D gene. CDR3 length equals 13 residues. From germline, CDR1 is SGDLS and CDR2 YYNGEE. V was cut by 1 base and J by 4 bases, with 7 bases left in between. As DNA, the CDR3 is TGTGCCAGCAGCGTACAAGGTCCAGATACGCAGTATTTT. Encoded protein: CASSVQGPDTQYF.

The chain carries TRBV7-9 and TRBJ2-1, with 8 bases fitting TRBD2. This CDR3 spans 14 amino acids. Losses at the gene ends were 3 bases for V and 7 bases for J; bases not matched to a gene: 5. CDR1 is SEHNR, CDR2 FQNEAQ, per germline (reference sequence). The CDR3 region is CASSFTRGGNEQFF. CDR3 DNA sequence: TGTGCCAGCAGCTTTACCCGCGGGGGGAATGAGCAGTTCTTC.

This chain joins TRBV15 and TRBJ2-3, with 12 nucleotides matching TRBD2. In germline, CDR1 is LNHNV, CDR2 YYDKDF (reference sequence). With V trimmed by 1 base and J by 4 bases, 0 bases remained unmatched. The CDR3 is made up of 15 amino acids. The CDR3 sequence is CATSRGLAGADTQYF. CDR3 sequence (DNA): TGTGCCACCAGCAGAGGACTAGCGGGGGCAGATACGCAGTATTTT.

This clone was recorded only once. The rearrangement uses TRBV9 and TRBJ1-2, with 8 bases matching TRBD1. This CDR3 comprises 14 residues. Per germline, CDR1 SGDLS and CDR2 YYNGEE. J was trimmed by 4 bases and V by 3 bases; bases with no gene match: 5. The CDR3 spells CASSGTGFGYGYTF. CDR3 sequence (DNA): TGTGCCAGCAGCGGGACAGGGTTCGGCTATGGCTACACCTTC.

The chain couples TRBV28 to TRBJ1-5; 7 bases line up with TRBD1. Germline V lookup: CDR1 MDHEN, CDR2 SYDVKM. The CDR3 contains 16 residues. V lost 6 bases to trimming and J lost 0 bases; unmatched junction nucleotides: 8. In DNA, the CDR3 is TGTGCCAGCAGCCAGGGGGGGAGGGATAGCAATCAGCCCCAGCATTTT. Translating it yields CASSQGGRDSNQPQHF.

The chain combines TRBV7-3 with TRBJ1-1; D ambiguous. CDR3 length equals 13 residues. From germline, CDR1 is SGHTA and CDR2 FQGTGA. The V and J ends lost 3 bases and 0 bases respectively, with 5 bases between them. The CDR3 coding sequence is TGTGCCAGCAGCTTCTCATTGAACACTGAAGCTTTCTTT. Translated, it gives CASSFSLNTEAFF. Full variable domain (outside the CDR3, taken from reference TRBV7-3 and TRBJ1-1): GAGVSQTPSNKVTEKGKYVELRCDPISGHTALYWYRQSLGQGPEFLIYFQGTGAADDSGLPNDRFFAVRPEGSVSTLKIQRTERGDSAVYLCASSFSLNTEAFFGQGTRLTVV.

J is TRBJ1-2 and V is TRBV28; 7 bases line up with TRBD1. Germline CDR1 is MDHEN and CDR2 is SYDVKM. The CDR3 is 14 residues long. The V and J ends lost 6 bases and 2 bases, in that order; junction bases with no gene match: 6. The DNA of the CDR3 is TGTGCCAGCAGCGAGGGGACAGCCAACTATGGCTACACCTTC. Its protein is CASSEGTANYGYTF.

V and J are TRBV5-1 and TRBJ2-1, with 12 bases matching TRBD2. The CDR3 loop spans 15 amino acids. With V trimmed by 5 bases and J by 6 bases, 6 bases remained unmatched. Germline values: CDR1 SGHRS, CDR2 YFSETQ. DNA of the CDR3: TGCGCCAGCAGTTTCAGACTAGCGGGAGTCAATGAGCAGTTCTTC. Residues: CASSFRLAGVNEQFF.

The chain combines TRBV5-1 with TRBJ2-7, with TRBD1 as a possible D gene (6 bases). V was pared by 5 bases and J by 2 bases, with 17 bases between. Germline loops: CDR1 SGHRS, CDR2 YFSETQ. This CDR3 contains 15 residues. The CDR3 here is CASSPAGTLTYEQYF. The CDR3 region has the DNA TGCGCCAGCAGTCCCGCCGGGACACTAACCTACGAGCAGTACTTC.

In nucleotides, the CDR3 is TGTGCCAGCAGCCCACACAGGGTTCGGACAGATACGCAGTATTTT. Its translation: CASSPHRVRTDTQYF. The chain recombines TRBV28 with TRBJ2-3; a weak D match, TRBD1 (6 bases). The CDR3 has 15 residues. Germline CDR1 reads MDHEN; CDR2 reads SYDVKM. V was trimmed by 6 bases and J by 3 bases, leaving 16 bases between them.

A single count supports this clone. This chain joins TRBV19 and TRBJ2-3; no clear D gene. CDR3 size: 15 residues. Germline-derived CDR1 and CDR2 are LNHDA and SQIVND (reference sequence). The ends were cut back, 3 bases at V and 6 bases at J, with 16 bases in the middle. The CDR3 region is CASSIGALRWDTQYF. CDR3 nucleotide sequence: TGTGCCAGTAGTATTGGCGCGTTGCGCTGGGATACGCAGTATTTT. Using reference TRBV19 and TRBJ2-3 for the parts outside the CDR3, the full variable domain is DGGITQSPKYLFRKEGQNVTLSCEQNLNHDAMYWYRQDPGQGLRLIYYSQIVNDFQKGDIAEGYSVSREKKESFPLTVTSAQKNPTAFYLCASSIGALRWDTQYFGPGTRLTVL.

The genes are TRBV30 and TRBJ2-2, with 7 bases that match TRBD2. With V trimmed by 3 bases and J by 5 bases, 6 bases remained unmatched. This CDR3 has 14 residues. Germline-derived CDR1 and CDR2 are GTSNPN and SVGIG (reference sequence). The CDR3 region has the DNA TGTGCCTGGAGGGCGGGAGAGGTTACCGGGGAGCTGTTTTTT. It yields the protein CAWRAGEVTGELFF.

In this sample, this clone turned up once. The CDR3 DNA reads TGTGCCAGCAAAGGGGGGGCGGAAGTACAGCTTAGCACAGATACGCAGTATTTT. This gives the protein CASKGGAEVQLSTDTQYF. V is TRBV27 and J is TRBJ2-3; D is perhaps TRBD2 (7 bases). CDR1 is MNHEY and CDR2 is SMNVEV in the germline V gene (reference sequence). This CDR3 spans 18 amino acids. V gave up 7 bases and J gave up 0 bases, with 23 bases separating them.

Only one count was recorded for this clone. CDR3 residues: CASRPEPGDRPIRGYEQYF. CDR3 in DNA: TGCGCCAGCAGGCCTGAACCGGGGGACAGGCCAATAAGGGGCTACGAGCAGTACTTC. V and J are TRBV5-1 and TRBJ2-7; the match to TRBD1 covers 8 bases. The CDR3 extends over 19 amino acids. CDR1 SGHRS and CDR2 YFSETQ come from the germline V gene. Germline trimming cut 5 bases from V and 3 bases from J; bases unmatched to any gene: 22.

This clone appeared a single time. A read error may produce the germline difference seen at one junction end. Within the sample, other DNA sequences also encode this same CDR3. V usage is TRBV9 and J usage is TRBJ1-1; 9 bases map to TRBD1. This CDR3 is built from 13 residues. CDR1 SGDLS and CDR2 YYNGEE come from the germline V gene. In DNA form, the CDR3 reads TGTGCCAGCAACAATAACCGGGACAGGGAAGCTTTCTTC. Its translation: CASNNNRDREAFF.

J is TRBJ2-7 and V is TRBV6-1; possible D gene TRBD2, 6 bases. Germline V CDR1 and CDR2: MNHNS, SASEGT. Trimming stripped 0 bases from V and 6 bases from J, with 18 bases between. The CDR3 loop spans 16 amino acids. DNA of the CDR3: TGTGCCAGCAGTGAAGCGCCCCGTTTTTCTAGCGCCGAGCAGTACTTC. This translates into CASSEAPRFSSAEQYF.

The V and J genes are TRBV5-4 and TRBJ2-4; the D gene is possibly TRBD2 (5 bases). V lost 1 base, J lost 3 bases, and 14 bases lay in between. This CDR3 is built from 16 residues. Germline CDR1 reads SGHNT; CDR2 reads YYREEE (reference sequence). In DNA form, the CDR3 reads TGTGCCAGCAGCTTGTTAGGAGCGGCGAACAAAAACATTCAGTACTTC. This sequence encodes CASSLLGAANKNIQYF.

The chain joins TRBV6-6 to TRBJ2-2; the D call may be TRBD1 or TRBD2 (5 bases each). Germline V gives CDR1 MNHNY, CDR2 SVGAGI (reference sequence). The V and J ends lost 7 bases and 5 bases respectively, with 8 bases between them. CDR3 size: 12 residues. CDR3 bases: TGTGCCAGCACCTGGGGGACCGGGGAGCTGTTTTTT. Its protein product is CASTWGTGELFF.